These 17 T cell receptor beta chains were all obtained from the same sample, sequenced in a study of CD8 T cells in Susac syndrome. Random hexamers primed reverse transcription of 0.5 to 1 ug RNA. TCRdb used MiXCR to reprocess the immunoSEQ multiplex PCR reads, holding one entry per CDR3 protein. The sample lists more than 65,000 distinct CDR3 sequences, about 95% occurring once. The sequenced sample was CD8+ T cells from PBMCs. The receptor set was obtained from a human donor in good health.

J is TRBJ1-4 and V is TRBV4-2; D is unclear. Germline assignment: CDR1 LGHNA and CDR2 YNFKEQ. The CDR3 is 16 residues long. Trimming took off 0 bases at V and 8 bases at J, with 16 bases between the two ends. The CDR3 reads CASSQERQSLGEKLFF. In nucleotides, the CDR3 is TGTGCCAGCAGCCAAGAGAGGCAGAGCCTGGGGGAAAAACTGTTTTTT.

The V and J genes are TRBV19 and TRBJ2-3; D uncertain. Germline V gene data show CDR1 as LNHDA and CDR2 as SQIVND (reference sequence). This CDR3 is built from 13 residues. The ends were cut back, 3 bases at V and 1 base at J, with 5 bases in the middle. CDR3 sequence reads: CASSMVGTDTQYF. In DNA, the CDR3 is TGTGCCAGTAGTATGGTGGGCACAGATACGCAGTATTTT.

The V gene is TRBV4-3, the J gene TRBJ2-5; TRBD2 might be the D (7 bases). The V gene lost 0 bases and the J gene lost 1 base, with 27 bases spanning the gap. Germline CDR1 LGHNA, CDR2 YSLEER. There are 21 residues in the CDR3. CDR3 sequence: CASSQDWAGVAAGATQETQYF. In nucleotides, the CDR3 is TGCGCCAGCAGCCAAGACTGGGCAGGCGTCGCCGCGGGGGCTACCCAAGAGACCCAGTACTTC.

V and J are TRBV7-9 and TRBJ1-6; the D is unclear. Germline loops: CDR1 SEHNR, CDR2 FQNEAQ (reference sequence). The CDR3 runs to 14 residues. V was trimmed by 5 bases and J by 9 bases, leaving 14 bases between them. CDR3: CASSPSPAPSPLHF. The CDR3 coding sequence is TGTGCCAGCAGCCCGTCGCCAGCCCCTTCACCCCTCCACTTT.

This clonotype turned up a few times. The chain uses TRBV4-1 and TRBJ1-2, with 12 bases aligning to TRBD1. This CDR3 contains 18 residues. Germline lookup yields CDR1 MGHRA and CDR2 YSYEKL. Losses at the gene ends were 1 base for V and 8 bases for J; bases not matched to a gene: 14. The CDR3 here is CASSQVGGTGGARDGYTF. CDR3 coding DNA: TGCGCCAGCAGCCAAGTGGGTGGGACAGGGGGCGCGAGGGACGGCTACACCTTC.

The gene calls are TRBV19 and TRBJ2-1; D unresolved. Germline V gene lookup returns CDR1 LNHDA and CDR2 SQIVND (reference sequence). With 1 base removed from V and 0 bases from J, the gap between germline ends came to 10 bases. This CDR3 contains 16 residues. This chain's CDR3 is CASSIVNKRSYNEQFF. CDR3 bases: TGTGCCAGTAGTATAGTCAACAAGCGCTCCTACAATGAGCAGTTCTTC.

CDR3 DNA: TGTGCCAGCAGTTTCCGGGGTAGCTCCTACAATGAGCAGTTCTTC. As protein: CASSFRGSSYNEQFF. V and J are TRBV27 and TRBJ2-1; a weak D match, TRBD2 (5 bases). Germline V gene data show CDR1 as MNHEY and CDR2 as SMNVEV (reference sequence). V was trimmed by 3 bases and J by 0 bases, leaving 9 bases between them. This CDR3 contains 15 residues.

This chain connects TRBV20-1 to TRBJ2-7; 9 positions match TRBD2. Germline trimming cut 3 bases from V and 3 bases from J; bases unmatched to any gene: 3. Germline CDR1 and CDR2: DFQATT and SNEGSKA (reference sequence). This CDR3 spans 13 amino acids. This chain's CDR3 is CSARLAGVYEQYF. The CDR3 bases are TGCAGTGCTAGGTTAGCGGGGGTCTACGAGCAGTACTTC.

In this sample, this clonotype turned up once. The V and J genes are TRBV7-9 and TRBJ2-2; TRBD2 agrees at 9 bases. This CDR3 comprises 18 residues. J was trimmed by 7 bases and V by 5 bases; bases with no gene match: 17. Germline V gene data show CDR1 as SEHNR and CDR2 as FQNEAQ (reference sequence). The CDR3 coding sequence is TGTGCCAGCAGCCCCTACCCATTAGCGGGGGCCCTCGGCGGGGAGCTGTTTTTT. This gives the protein CASSPYPLAGALGGELFF.

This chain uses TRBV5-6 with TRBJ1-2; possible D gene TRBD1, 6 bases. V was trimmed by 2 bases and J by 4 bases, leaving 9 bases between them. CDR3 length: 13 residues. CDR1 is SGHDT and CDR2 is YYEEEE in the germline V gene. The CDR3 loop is CASSFNRAYGYTF. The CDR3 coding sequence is TGTGCCAGCAGCTTCAACAGGGCCTATGGCTACACCTTC.

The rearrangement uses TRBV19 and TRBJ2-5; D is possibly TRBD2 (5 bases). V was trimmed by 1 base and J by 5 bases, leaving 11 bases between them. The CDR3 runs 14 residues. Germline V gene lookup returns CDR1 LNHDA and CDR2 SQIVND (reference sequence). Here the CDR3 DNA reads TGTGCCAGTAGTATAGTTGAGGGCGCGGAGACCCAGTACTTC. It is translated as CASSIVEGAETQYF.

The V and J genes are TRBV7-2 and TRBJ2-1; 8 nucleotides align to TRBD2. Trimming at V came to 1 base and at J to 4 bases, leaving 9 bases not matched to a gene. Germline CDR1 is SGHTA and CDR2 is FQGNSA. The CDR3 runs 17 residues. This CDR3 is CASSLGGPAGEYNEQFF. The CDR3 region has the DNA TGTGCCAGCAGCTTAGGAGGGCCAGCGGGGGAGTACAATGAGCAGTTCTTC.

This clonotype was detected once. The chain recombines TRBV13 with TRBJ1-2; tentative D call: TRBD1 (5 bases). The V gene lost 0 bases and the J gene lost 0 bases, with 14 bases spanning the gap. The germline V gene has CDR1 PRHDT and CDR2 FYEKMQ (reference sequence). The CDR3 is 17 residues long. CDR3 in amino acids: CASSLGGSLGANYGYTF. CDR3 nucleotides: TGTGCCAGCAGCTTAGGGGGGAGTCTGGGGGCTAACTATGGCTACACCTTC.

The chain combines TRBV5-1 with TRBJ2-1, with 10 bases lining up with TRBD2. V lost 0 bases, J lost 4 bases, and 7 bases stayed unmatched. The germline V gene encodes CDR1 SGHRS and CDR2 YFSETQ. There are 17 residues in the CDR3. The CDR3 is CASSLEGTSGAYNEQFF. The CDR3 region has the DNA TGCGCCAGCAGCTTGGAAGGCACTAGCGGGGCTTACAATGAGCAGTTCTTC.

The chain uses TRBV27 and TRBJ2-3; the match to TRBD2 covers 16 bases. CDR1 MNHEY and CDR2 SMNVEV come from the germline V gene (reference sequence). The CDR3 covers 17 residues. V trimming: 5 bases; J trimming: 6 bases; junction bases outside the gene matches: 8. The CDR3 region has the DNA TGTGCCAGCAGTGCGGGACTAGCGGGGGGGCTTTGGGATACGCAGTATTTT. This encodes CASSAGLAGGLWDTQYF.

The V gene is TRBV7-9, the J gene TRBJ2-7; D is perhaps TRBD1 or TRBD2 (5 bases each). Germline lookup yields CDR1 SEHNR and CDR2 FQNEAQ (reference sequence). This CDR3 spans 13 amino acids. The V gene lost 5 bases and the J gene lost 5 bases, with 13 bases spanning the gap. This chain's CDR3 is CASSQVRENEQYV. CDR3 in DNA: TGTGCCAGCAGCCAAGTCAGGGAGAACGAGCAGTACGTC.

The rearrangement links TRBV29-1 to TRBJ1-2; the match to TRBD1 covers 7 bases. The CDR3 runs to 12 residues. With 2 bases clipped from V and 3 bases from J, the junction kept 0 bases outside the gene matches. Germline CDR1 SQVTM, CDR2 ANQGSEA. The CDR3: CSVETGDYGYTF. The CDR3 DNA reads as TGCAGCGTTGAAACAGGGGACTATGGCTACACCTTC. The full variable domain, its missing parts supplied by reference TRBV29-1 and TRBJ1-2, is SAVISQKPSRDICQRGTSLTIQCQVDSQVTMMFWYRQQPGQSLTLIATANQGSEATYESGFVIDKFPISRPNLTFSTLTVSNMSPEDSSIYLCSVETGDYGYTFGSGTRLTVV.